This record covers a single T cell receptor (beta chain). The target of this receptor is not known. Nothing much larger sits one base from this clone, and base qualities are not available. The sample originates from a study of blood T cell repertoires in COVID-19 (dated by TCRdb to about 2020). The study in broad terms: Collaborator samples came from the United States, Italy and Spain and covered acute and convalescent phases of COVID-19. The material from the prospective study consisted of cDNA or gDNA derived from T cells, B-cell-depleted T cells, or PBMCs. Deeply sampled blood TCRbeta repertoires from subjects exposed to, actively infected with, or recovered from COVID-19 were included in the dataset. A freely available public database, intended as a resource for researchers studying the immune response to SARS-CoV-2, is where the repertoires were released. The samples were drawn from the first 160 participants of the ongoing ImmuneRACE study and from 1,200 or so subjects provided by 6 global collaborators. Sample metadata almost always included a de-identified subject ID, COVID-19 status, age in years and sex. HLA class I and class II types, where available, came from metadata supplied by the sample provider rather than from assay-based typing. The paper as a whole reports these results and caveats: Clinical and demographic metadata were provided uncurated, with the amount varying by source and participant.

From the cysteine up to the phenylalanine, the CDR3 has a length of 12 residues. Kept here is only the CDR3 DNA, which spans 36 bases and is read in frame from base 1. The germline ends are 8 bases apart after V is trimmed by 5 bases and J by 4 bases. Looking up the germline V gene (reference sequence) yields CDR1 SEHNR and CDR2 FQNEAQ. Each collaborating institution followed its own protocols to collect whole blood in K2EDTA tubes. Collaborator samples were shipped for TCRbeta analysis as frozen whole blood, isolated PBMCs, or DNA extracted from either sample type. TCRbeta CDR3 regions were amplified from genomic DNA by means of the immunoSEQ Assay, a bias-controlled multiplex PCR. Per the original workflow: Nucleated cell counts per sample were estimated from amplification of reference gene primers within the assay. Sequence reads were collapsed and filtered to measure the absolute abundance of every unique TCRbeta CDR3 rearrangement. For each sample, productive Simpson clonality was calculated as the square root of Simpson's diversity index over productive rearrangements. This is the immuneACCESS table as TCRdb keeps it, with only in-frame sequences that have V and J called. A part of the clones is gone; compared with another copy, unresolved V genes explain less than half, and the rest is unexplained. That table gives V, J and clone size, and the DNA gave D and trimming. The sample table contains around 100,000 clones; only one count was recorded for under 90% of them. Together, the top ten hold roughly 12% of the sample.

The receptor chain draws on TRBV7-9 and TRBJ2-5; the D gene remains uncertain. This receptor was identified in a human donor in a cohort sampled during active COVID-19. Sequencing input: peripheral blood. The DNA sequence is TGTGCCAGCAGCCCCCTAGGAGAGACCCAGTACTTC. It codes for CASSPLGETQYF.